Given below is one T cell receptor (beta chain) in context. This CDR3 has 16 residues. V lost 0 bases and J 0 bases, leaving 9 bases between the germline ends. Germline V gene lookup returns CDR1 ENHRY and CDR2 SYGVKD. This sample was included in a study of control samples from healthy donors and cancer patients. Libraries were prepared by immunoSEQ multiplex PCR; TCRdb keeps only in-frame clonotypes and omits some of them. The sample includes approximately 150,000 clones, more than 85% of them seen just once. The J gene is TRBJ2-1, the V gene TRBV10-3; the D is unclear. The TCR comes from a young man in good health. The source material was blood. CDR3 DNA: TGTGCCATCAGTGAGTCGCGTACATCCTCCTACAATGAGCAGTTCTTC. This translates into CAISESRTSSYNEQFF.